A selection of T cell receptor beta chains follows, all from one sample in a study of blood T cell repertoires in COVID-19. The assay was immunoSEQ multiplex PCR, and TCRdb's table has in-frame clones only and misses some. The sample yields around 250,000 clones, approximately 90% seen once. Sequencing was performed on PBMCs or T cells enriched from blood (not recorded which). Receptor source: a woman aged 25 to 39 with acute COVID-19. Each CDR3 is given with its conserved first and last residue. Size values are once, few and many counts, or a class for expanded clones, and some rows have none.

clone size,CDR3 length,J gene,V gene,CDR3 protein
.,16,TRBJ2-1,TRBV19,CASSELPSGQVLEQFF
once,15,TRBJ2-4,TRBV27,CASSLSAGGENIQYF
few,14,TRBJ2-2,TRBV24-1,CATGTGVNTGELFF
.,16,TRBJ1-1,TRBV6-2/TRBV6-3,CASSYSAEILGTEAFF
.,15,TRBJ1-3,TRBV4-1,CASSLRTGVGNTIYF
.,14,TRBJ2-3,TRBV11-2,CASSKAVFTDTQYF
.,13,TRBJ2-7,TRBV7-3,CASSLNLSGDQYF
.,14,TRBJ2-7,TRBV27,CATGGIGIIGEQYF
.,16,TRBJ2-1,TRBV28,CASSSPRGSSYNEQFF
.,14,TRBJ2-7,TRBV13,CASSLYGRAYEQYF
.,15,TRBJ2-2,TRBV28,CASSLLAANTGELFF
.,12,TRBJ2-7,TRBV28,CASRDQDYEQYF
once,13,TRBJ1-3,TRBV12-3/TRBV12-4,CASSRQGADTIYF
.,16,TRBJ1-6,TRBV18,CASSPPGDNYNSPLHF
.,15,TRBJ2-1,TRBV13,CASSKYRGTYNEQFF
.,15,TRBJ2-2,TRBV10-1,CASSGDSAGTGELFF
.,16,TRBJ2-2,TRBV7-2,CASSLVATSWSGELFF
.,15,TRBJ1-1,TRBV11-2,CASSPWRRGNTEAFF
.,12,TRBJ2-3,TRBV9,CASKGAGDTQYF
.,15,TRBJ2-2,TRBV29-1,CSVEGHGGNTGELFF
.,15,TRBJ1-2,TRBV28,CASSFLQGSHYGYTF
.,17,TRBJ2-1,TRBV7-9,CASSLAVNKDSYNEQFF
.,15,TRBJ2-1,TRBV11-1,CASSPETSAINEQFF
.,13,TRBJ1-2,TRBV28,CASSFGYSTGYTF
.,15,TRBJ2-1,TRBV19,CASSIAGRGYNEQFF
.,13,TRBJ1-1,TRBV11-2,CETGRQAGTEAFF
.,15,TRBJ1-3,TRBV30,CAWSSGLSSGNTIYF
.,13,TRBJ2-7,TRBV7-3,CASSLGTEYEQYF
.,15,TRBJ2-5,TRBV7-9,CASSLVRGMMETQYF
.,15,TRBJ1-3,TRBV5-1,CASSLDTASGNTIYF
.,17,TRBJ1-4,TRBV11-2,CASSLTHRGGGGEKLFF
.,16,TRBJ2-2,TRBV10-1,CASSGGIAGRTGELFF
.,17,TRBJ2-7,TRBV9,CASSGGGGQVSSYEQYF
once,13,TRBJ1-2,TRBV6-5,CASGGQENYGYTF
.,14,TRBJ2-2,TRBV7-6,CASSLELNTGELFF
.,16,TRBJ2-2,TRBV9,CASSVPGGANTGELFF
.,15,TRBJ2-7,TRBV6-4,CASSPGAADVYEQYF
.,15,TRBJ2-7,TRBV7-2,CASSPGTPLSYEQYF
.,14,TRBJ2-3,TRBV10-3,CAINRQGDTDTQYF
once,15,TRBJ1-2,TRBV28,CASEIRDRGGYGYTF
.,14,TRBJ2-7,TRBV4-1,CASSPTHSSYEQYF
.,15,TRBJ2-7,TRBV28,CASRGRQGSSYEQYF
.,16,TRBJ1-2,TRBV10-3,CAISEAGQLYNYGYTF
.,13,TRBJ2-7,TRBV10-2,CASSPGTLYGQYF
.,14,TRBJ2-7,TRBV11-3,CASSLAGSAYEQYF
.,15,TRBJ1-2,TRBV27,CASSADRGSDYGYTF
.,17,TRBJ2-1,TRBV27,CASSLTPQSVFYNEQFF
.,15,TRBJ1-2,TRBV4-3,CASSQDLTGNYGYTF
.,17,TRBJ1-1,TRBV19,CASSPIDRGQLNTEAFF
.,18,TRBJ2-7,TRBV3-1/TRBV3-2,CASSQEVGVGQHSYEQYF
.,16,TRBJ1-6,TRBV5-1,CASSLGGEAGRSPLHF
.,16,TRBJ2-2,TRBV28,CASSLAGLAGAGELFF
once,13,TRBJ1-1,TRBV4-1,CASSLGGNTEAFF
.,14,TRBJ1-4,TRBV2,CASSEVQGNEKLFF
.,13,TRBJ2-4,TRBV6-5,CASSSGPKNIQYF
.,15,TRBJ2-7,TRBV5-1,CASSLEAGGPYEQYF
.,13,TRBJ2-1,TRBV14,CASRDAGGGEQFF